The 13 T cell receptor beta chains listed next were all sequenced from one sample in a study of T cell repertoires in aging, cancer and after chemotherapy. Peripheral blood genomic DNA, not sorted cells or RNA, was the template. Multiplex touch-down PCR with TRB-A/B primers amplified rearranged V-D-J TRB sequences. Using its own MiXCR run on the multiplex PCR reads, TCRdb lists one record per CDR3 protein. Of some 8,000 distinct CDR3 sequences in the sample, approximately 34% are singletons; the top ten hold around 5%. Sequencing input: blood. Receptors were obtained from a human donor in good health.

The genes are TRBV5-6 and TRBJ2-5; 7 bases map to TRBD1. Germline CDR1 is SGHDT and CDR2 is YYEEEE. Trimming removed 3 bases from V and 4 bases from J; junction bases left unmatched: 9. The CDR3 is 15 residues long. The CDR3, as DNA: TGTGCCAGCAGCTCCCGGGACAGAGGGGGAGAGACCCAGTACTTC. Translating it yields CASSSRDRGGETQYF. The variable domain in full, completed from reference TRBV5-6 and TRBJ2-5, reads DAGVTQSPTHLIKTRGQQVTLRCSPKSGHDTVSWYQQALGQGPQFIFQYYEEEERQRGNFPDRFSGHQFPNYSSELNVNALLLGDSALYLCASSSRDRGGETQYFGPGTRLLVL.

The chain joins TRBV19 to TRBJ1-6; 7 nucleotides match TRBD1. This CDR3 has 16 amino acids. Per germline, CDR1 LNHDA and CDR2 SQIVND (reference sequence). With 4 bases clipped from V and 4 bases from J, the junction kept 7 bases outside the gene matches. This CDR3 reads CASSSPPGQYNSPLHF. In DNA form, the CDR3 reads TGTGCCAGTAGTAGTCCTCCGGGACAGTATAATTCACCCCTCCACTTT.

The rearrangement uses TRBV6-2 or TRBV6-3 and TRBJ2-1; TRBD2 matches at 10 bases. Germline V gives CDR1 MNHEY, CDR2 SVGEGT. The V gene end was trimmed by 0 bases and the J gene end by 3 bases; junction bases not matched to a gene: 5. This CDR3 region has 17 residues. The CDR3 coding sequence is TGTGCCAGCAGTTACTCGGGGCTAGCGGGAGTCTACAATGAGCAGTTCTTC. Amino acid sequence: CASSYSGLAGVYNEQFF.

The chain combines TRBV6-1 with TRBJ1-5, with D perhaps TRBD1 (6 bases). The CDR3 runs 15 residues. Trimming stripped 7 bases from V and 3 bases from J, with 16 bases between. Germline CDR1 MNHNS, CDR2 SASEGT. CDR3 nucleotides: TGTGCCAGCACTATCTGGGACACCCACAATCAGCCCCAGCATTTT. This sequence encodes CASTIWDTHNQPQHF.

The chain recombines TRBV6-4 with TRBJ2-2, with 7 bases matching TRBD2. Germline lookup yields CDR1 MRHNA and CDR2 SNTAGT. The CDR3 is 13 residues long. The junction had 0 bases not matched to a gene; V was cut back by 4 bases and J by 4 bases. The CDR3 spells CASSGTSTGELFF. The CDR3, as DNA: TGTGCCAGCAGTGGGACTAGCACCGGGGAGCTGTTTTTT.

A word on this clonotype: In this CDR3 the conserved last residue, phenylalanine or tryptophan, is missing, so a read error is likely. The chain recombines TRBV13 with TRBJ2-3; TRBD2 matches 8 bases. The CDR3 extends over 14 amino acids. Trimming cost V 6 bases and J 1 base; bases outside gene matches: 3. CDR1 is PRHDT, CDR2 FYEKMQ, per germline (reference sequence). CDR3 nucleotides: TGTGCCAGCAGTCTGACTAGCGGCACAGATACGCAGTATTTA. Encoded protein: CASSLTSGTDTQYL.

The chain uses TRBV6-6 and TRBJ2-2; D unresolved. Germline V CDR1 and CDR2: MNHNY, SVGAGI (reference sequence). The V and J ends lost 0 bases and 7 bases respectively, with 12 bases between them. The CDR3 is 15 amino acids. The CDR3 spells CASSYSIEAVGELFF. For the CDR3, the DNA is TGTGCCAGCAGTTACTCGATAGAGGCGGTCGGGGAGCTGTTTTTT.

This clonotype was seen a few times. V and J are TRBV27 and TRBJ2-7, with 10 bases lining up with TRBD1. There are 17 residues in the CDR3. Unmatched junction bases numbered 8, after V lost 2 bases and J lost 1 base. Germline V lookup: CDR1 MNHEY, CDR2 SMNVEV (reference sequence). The CDR3 DNA reads TGTGCCAGCAGTTTACGGGGCAGGACAGGGGGTTCCTACGAGCAGTACTTC. It yields the protein CASSLRGRTGGSYEQYF.

The gene calls are TRBV5-4 and TRBJ2-4; D assignment may be TRBD1 or TRBD2 (6 bases each). CDR1 is SGHNT, CDR2 YYREEE, per germline (reference sequence). The CDR3 spans 15 residues. Trimming left V 3 bases short and J 2 bases short, with 12 bases between. CDR3 loop: CASSSVGGSKNIQYF. In nucleotides, the CDR3 is TGTGCCAGCAGCTCCGTCGGGGGCTCCAAAAACATTCAGTACTTC.

This clonotype was seen a handful of times. The genes are TRBV19 and TRBJ1-1; D is undetermined. V was clipped by 7 bases and J by 1 base, with 10 bases between them. Germline CDR1 and CDR2: LNHDA and SQIVND (reference sequence). The CDR3 totals 13 residues. The CDR3 protein is CASMSHPNTEAFF. CDR3 sequence (DNA): TGTGCCAGTATGTCACACCCGAACACTGAAGCTTTCTTT.

A remark on this clonotype: A much larger clone sits a single nucleotide away, making a read error possible. The genes are TRBV29-1 and TRBJ2-7, with D possibly being TRBD1 (5 bases). This CDR3 comprises 12 residues. Germline CDR1 SQVTM, CDR2 ANQGSEA. V dropped 6 bases and J dropped 0 bases, with 9 bases sitting between them. CDR3 sequence (DNA): TGCAGCGTACAGGTGGTCTCCTACGAGCAGTACTTC. Amino acids: CSVQVVSYEQYF.

CDR3 sequence: CAISESMTGDYGYTF. The CDR3 nucleotides read TGTGCCATCAGTGAGTCGATGACAGGGGACTATGGCTACACCTTC. The chain joins TRBV10-3 to TRBJ1-2, with TRBD1 matching 8 bases. V lost 0 bases, J lost 3 bases, and 3 bases stayed unmatched. This CDR3 contains 15 residues. Germline CDR1 ENHRY, CDR2 SYGVKD.

Relative to its sample, this clonotype is medium-sized. The chain uses TRBV19 and TRBJ2-1; D may correspond to TRBD1 or TRBD2 (5 bases each). The CDR3 has 20 amino acids. CDR1 and CDR2 (germline): LNHDA, SQIVND (reference sequence). V lost 1 base to trimming and J lost 0 bases, with 22 bases between them. The CDR3 region has the DNA TGTGCCAGTAGTATAGTACATGGGGGTCGCGTCCTGAGCTCCTACAATGAGCAGTTCTTC. Its protein product is CASSIVHGGRVLSSYNEQFF.